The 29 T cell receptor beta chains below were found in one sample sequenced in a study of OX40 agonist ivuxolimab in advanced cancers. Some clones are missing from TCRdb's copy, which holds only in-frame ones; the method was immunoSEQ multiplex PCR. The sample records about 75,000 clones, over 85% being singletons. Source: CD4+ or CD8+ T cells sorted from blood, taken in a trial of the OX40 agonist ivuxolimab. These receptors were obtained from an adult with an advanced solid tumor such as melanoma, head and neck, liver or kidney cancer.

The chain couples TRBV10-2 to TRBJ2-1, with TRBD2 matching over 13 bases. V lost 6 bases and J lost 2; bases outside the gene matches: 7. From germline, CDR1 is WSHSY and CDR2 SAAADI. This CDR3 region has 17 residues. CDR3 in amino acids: CASRGTSGNLAYNEQFF. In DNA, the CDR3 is TGCGCCAGCAGGGGGACTAGCGGGAATTTGGCCTACAATGAGCAGTTCTTC.

CDR3 amino acids: CASSLDSMAFF. In nucleotides, the CDR3 is TGTGCCAGCAGCTTAGATTCGATGGCTTTCTTT. The gene calls are TRBV11-2 and TRBJ1-1, with D uncertain. The V and J ends lost 0 bases and 11 bases respectively, with 7 bases between them. This CDR3 has 11 residues. CDR1 is SGHAT, CDR2 FQNNGV, per germline.

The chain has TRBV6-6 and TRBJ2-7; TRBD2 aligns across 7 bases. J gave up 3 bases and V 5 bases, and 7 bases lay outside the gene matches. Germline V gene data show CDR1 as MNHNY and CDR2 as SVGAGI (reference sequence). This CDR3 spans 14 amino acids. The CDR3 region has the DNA TGTGCCAGCAGTAAACCGAGCGGGGACTACGAGCAGTACTTC. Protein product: CASSKPSGDYEQYF.

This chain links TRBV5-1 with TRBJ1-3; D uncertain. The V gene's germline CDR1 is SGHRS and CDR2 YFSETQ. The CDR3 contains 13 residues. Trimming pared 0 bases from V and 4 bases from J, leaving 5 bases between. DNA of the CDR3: TGCGCCAGCAGCTTGGCCGGGGGAAACACCATATATTTT. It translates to CASSLAGGNTIYF. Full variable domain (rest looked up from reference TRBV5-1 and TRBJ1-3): KAGVTQTPRYLIKTRGQQVTLSCSPISGHRSVSWYQQTPGQGLQFLFEYFSETQRNKGNFPGRFSGRQFSNSRSEMNVSTLELGDSALYLCASSLAGGNTIYFGEGSWLTVV.

CDR3 amino acids: CASSLIVYEQFF. The CDR3 bases are TGTGCCAGCAGCTTAATCGTCTATGAGCAGTTCTTC. The V and J genes are TRBV7-2 and TRBJ2-1; D is undetermined. The CDR3 covers 12 residues. The V and J ends lost 2 bases and 8 bases respectively, with 7 bases between them. From germline, CDR1 is SGHTA and CDR2 FQGNSA. The full variable domain, rest sourced from reference TRBV7-2 and TRBJ2-1, is GAGVSQSPSNKVTEKGKDVELRCDPISGHTALYWYRQSLGQGLEFLIYFQGNSAPDKSGLPSDRFSAERTGGSVSTLTIQRTQQEDSAVYLCASSLIVYEQFFGPGTRLTVL.

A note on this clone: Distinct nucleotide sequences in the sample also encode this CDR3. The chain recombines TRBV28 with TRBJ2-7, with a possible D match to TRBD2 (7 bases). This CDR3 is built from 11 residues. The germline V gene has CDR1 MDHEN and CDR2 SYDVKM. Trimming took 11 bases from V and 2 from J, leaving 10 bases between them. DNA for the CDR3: TGTGCCTCCGGGGGGCCCTACGAGCAGTACTTC. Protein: CASGGPYEQYF.

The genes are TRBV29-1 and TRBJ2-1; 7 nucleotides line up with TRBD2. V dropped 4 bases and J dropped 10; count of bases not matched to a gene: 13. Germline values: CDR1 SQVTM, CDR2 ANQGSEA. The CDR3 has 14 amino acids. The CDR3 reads CSVGDYPGGSEQFF. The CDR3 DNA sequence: TGCAGCGTTGGGGACTACCCCGGGGGAAGCGAGCAGTTCTTC.

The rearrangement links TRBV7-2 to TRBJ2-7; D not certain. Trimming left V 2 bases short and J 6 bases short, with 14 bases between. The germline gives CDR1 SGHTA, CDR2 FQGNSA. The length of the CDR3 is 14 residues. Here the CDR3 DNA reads TGTGCCAGCAGCTTATCGGGTGGGGTGAGCGAGCAGTACTTC. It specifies CASSLSGGVSEQYF.

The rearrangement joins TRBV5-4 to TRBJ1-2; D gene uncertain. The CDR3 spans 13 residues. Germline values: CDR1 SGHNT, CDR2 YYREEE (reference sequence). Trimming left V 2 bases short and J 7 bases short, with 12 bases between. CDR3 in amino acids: CASSLTRAGGYTF. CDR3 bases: TGTGCCAGCAGCTTAACGCGGGCGGGTGGCTACACCTTC.

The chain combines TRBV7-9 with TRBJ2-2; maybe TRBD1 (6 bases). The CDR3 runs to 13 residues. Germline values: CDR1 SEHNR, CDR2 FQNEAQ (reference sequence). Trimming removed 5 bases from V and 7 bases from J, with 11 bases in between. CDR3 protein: CASSLQGIGELFF. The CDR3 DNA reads TGTGCCAGCAGCCTACAGGGAATCGGGGAGCTGTTTTTT.

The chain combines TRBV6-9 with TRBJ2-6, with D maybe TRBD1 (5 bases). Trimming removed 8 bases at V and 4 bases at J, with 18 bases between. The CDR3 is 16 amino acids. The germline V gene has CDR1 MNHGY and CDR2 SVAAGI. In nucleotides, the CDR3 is TGTGCCAGCCTCTTGGGGCCTTGGAGCGGGGCCAACGTCCTGACTTTC. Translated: CASLLGPWSGANVLTF.

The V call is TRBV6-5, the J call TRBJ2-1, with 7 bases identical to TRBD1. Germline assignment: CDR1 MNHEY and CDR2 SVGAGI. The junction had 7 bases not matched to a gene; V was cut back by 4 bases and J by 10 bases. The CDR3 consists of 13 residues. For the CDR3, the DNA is TGTGCCAGCAGTTCGATCACAGGGGCCGAGCAGTTCTTC. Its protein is CASSSITGAEQFF.

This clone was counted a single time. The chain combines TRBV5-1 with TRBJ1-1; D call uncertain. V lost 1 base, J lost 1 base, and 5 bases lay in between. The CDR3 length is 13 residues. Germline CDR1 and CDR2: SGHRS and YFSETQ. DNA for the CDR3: TGCGCCAGCAGCTTGTCTTGGAACACTGAAGCTTTCTTT. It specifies CASSLSWNTEAFF.

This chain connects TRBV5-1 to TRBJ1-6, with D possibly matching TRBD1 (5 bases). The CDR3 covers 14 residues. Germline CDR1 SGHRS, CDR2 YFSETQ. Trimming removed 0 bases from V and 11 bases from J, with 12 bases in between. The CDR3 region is CASSLDGGDAPLHF. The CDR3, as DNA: TGCGCCAGCAGCTTGGACGGGGGGGATGCACCCCTCCACTTT.

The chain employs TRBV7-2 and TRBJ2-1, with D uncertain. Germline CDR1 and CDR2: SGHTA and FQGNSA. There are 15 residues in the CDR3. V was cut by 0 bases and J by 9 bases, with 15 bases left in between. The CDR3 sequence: CASSLAPRYHSEQFF. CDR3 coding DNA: TGTGCCAGCAGCTTAGCCCCTAGATACCACAGTGAGCAGTTCTTC.

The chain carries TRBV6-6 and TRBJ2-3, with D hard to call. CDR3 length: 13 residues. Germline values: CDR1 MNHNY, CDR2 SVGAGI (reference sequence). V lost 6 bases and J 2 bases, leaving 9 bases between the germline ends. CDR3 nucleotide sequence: TGTGCCAGCAGAAACTCCGCCACAGATACGCAGTATTTT. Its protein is CASRNSATDTQYF.

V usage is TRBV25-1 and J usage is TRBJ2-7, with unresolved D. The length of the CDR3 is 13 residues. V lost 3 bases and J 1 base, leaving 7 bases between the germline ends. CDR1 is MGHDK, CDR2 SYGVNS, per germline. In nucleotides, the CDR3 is TGTGCCAGCAGTGACCCTACTTCCTACGAGCAGTACTTC. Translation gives CASSDPTSYEQYF.

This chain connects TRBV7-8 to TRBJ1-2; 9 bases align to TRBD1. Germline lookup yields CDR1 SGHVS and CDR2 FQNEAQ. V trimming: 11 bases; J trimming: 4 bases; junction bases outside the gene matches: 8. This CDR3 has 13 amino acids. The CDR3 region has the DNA TGTGCCGTTACAGGGGGCGCCAGCTATGGCTACACCTTC. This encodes CAVTGGASYGYTF.

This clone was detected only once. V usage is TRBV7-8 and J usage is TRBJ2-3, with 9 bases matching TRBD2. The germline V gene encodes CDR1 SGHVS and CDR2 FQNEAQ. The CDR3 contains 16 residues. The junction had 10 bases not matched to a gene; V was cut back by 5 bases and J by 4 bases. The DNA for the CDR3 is TGTGCCAGCAGCCAACCAGGGCGGGGGGGCCCAGATACGCAGTATTTT. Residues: CASSQPGRGGPDTQYF.

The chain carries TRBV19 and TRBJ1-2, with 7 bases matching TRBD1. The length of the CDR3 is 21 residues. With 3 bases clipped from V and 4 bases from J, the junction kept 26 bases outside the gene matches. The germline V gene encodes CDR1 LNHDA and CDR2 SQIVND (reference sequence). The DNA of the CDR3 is TGTGCCAGTAGTATCCTATACCCCACAGGGGCCGCACCCCAAGGTAGCTATGGCTACACCTTC. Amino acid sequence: CASSILYPTGAAPQGSYGYTF.

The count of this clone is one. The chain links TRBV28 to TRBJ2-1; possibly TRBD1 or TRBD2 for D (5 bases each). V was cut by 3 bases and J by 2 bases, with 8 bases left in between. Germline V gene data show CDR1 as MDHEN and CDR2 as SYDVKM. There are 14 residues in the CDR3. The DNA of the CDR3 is TGTGCCAGCAGTTTGGTGGGGGCCTACAATGAGCAGTTCTTC. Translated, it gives CASSLVGAYNEQFF. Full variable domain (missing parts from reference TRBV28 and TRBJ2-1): DVKVTQSSRYLVKRTGEKVFLECVQDMDHENMFWYRQDPGLGLRLIYFSYDVKMKEKGDIPEGYSVSREKKERFSLILESASTNQTSMYLCASSLVGAYNEQFFGPGTRLTVL.

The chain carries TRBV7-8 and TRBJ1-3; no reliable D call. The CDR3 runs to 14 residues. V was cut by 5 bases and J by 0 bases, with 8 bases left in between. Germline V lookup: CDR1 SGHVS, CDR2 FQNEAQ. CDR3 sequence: CASSQQSSGNTIYF. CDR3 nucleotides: TGTGCCAGCAGCCAACAGAGCTCTGGAAACACCATATATTTT.

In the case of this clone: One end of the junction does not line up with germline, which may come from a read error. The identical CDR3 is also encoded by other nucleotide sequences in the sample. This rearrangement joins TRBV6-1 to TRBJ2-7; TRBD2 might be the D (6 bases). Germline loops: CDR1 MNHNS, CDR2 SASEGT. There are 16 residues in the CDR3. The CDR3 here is CASSEGPSASTYEQYF. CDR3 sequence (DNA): TGTGCCAGCAGTGAAGGGCCTAGCGCATCAACCTACGAGCAGTATTTC.

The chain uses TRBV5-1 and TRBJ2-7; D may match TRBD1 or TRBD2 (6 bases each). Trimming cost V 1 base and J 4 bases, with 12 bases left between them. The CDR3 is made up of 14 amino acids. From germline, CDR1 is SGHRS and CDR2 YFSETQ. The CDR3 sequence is CASSLSGGSYEQYF. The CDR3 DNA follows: TGCGCCAGCAGCTTGTCCGGGGGCAGTTACGAGCAGTACTTC. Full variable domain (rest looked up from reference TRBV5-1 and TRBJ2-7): KAGVTQTPRYLIKTRGQQVTLSCSPISGHRSVSWYQQTPGQGLQFLFEYFSETQRNKGNFPGRFSGRQFSNSRSEMNVSTLELGDSALYLCASSLSGGSYEQYFGPGTRLTVT.

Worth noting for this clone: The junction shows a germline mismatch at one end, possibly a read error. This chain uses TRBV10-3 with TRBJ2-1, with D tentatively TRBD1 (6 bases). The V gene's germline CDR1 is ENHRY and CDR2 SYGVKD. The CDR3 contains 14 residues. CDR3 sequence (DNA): TGTGCCATCAATGAGGACAGTACCTACAATGAGCAGTTCTTC. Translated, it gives CAINEDSTYNEQFF.

CDR3 sequence: CASSQYPGLATDTQYF. DNA of the CDR3: TGCGCCAGCAGCCAGTACCCGGGACTAGCCACAGATACGCAGTATTTT. The chain couples TRBV4-3 to TRBJ2-3; 9 nucleotides line up with TRBD2. Germline V gene lookup returns CDR1 LGHNA and CDR2 YSLEER. With 3 bases clipped from V and 2 bases from J, the junction kept 6 bases outside the gene matches. The CDR3 contains 16 residues.

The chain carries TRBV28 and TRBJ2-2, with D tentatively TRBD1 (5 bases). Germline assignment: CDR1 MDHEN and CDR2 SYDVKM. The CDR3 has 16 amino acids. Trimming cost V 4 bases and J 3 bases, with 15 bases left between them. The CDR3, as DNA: TGTGCCAGCAGTTCACTACAGGCTGGTTACACCGGGGAGCTGTTTTTT. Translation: CASSSLQAGYTGELFF.

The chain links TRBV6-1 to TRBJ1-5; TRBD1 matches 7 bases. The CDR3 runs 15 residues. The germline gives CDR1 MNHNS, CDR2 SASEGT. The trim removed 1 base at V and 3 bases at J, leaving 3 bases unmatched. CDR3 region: CASSEVGTVNQPQHF. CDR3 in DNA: TGTGCCAGCAGTGAAGTAGGGACAGTCAATCAGCCCCAGCATTTT.

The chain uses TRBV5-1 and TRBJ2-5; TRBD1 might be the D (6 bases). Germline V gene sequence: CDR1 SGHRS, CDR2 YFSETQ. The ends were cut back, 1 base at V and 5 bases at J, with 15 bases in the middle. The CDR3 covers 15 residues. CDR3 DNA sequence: TGCGCCAGCAGCTTGTCACCAGGGGCTGGGGAGACCCAGTACTTC. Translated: CASSLSPGAGETQYF.